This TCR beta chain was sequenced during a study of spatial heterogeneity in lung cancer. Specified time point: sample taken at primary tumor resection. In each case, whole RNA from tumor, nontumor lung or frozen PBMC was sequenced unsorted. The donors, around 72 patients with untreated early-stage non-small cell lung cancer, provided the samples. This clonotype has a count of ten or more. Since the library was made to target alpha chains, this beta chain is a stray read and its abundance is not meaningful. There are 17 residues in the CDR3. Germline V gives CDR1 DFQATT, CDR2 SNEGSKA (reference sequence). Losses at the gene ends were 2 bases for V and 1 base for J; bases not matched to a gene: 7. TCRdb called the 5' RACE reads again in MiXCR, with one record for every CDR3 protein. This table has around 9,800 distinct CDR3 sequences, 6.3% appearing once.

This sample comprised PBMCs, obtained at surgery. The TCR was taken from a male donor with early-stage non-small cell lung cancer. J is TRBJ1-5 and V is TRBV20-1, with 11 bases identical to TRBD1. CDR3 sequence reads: CSARSSGTGGSNQPQHF. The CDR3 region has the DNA TGCAGTGCTAGAAGTTCCGGGACAGGGGGGAGCAATCAGCCCCAGCATTTT.